The present TCR beta chain was sequenced within a study of blood T cells in healthy people across ages. General study points: Naive T cell percentage and TCR beta diversity correlated strongly. PBMC samples, being unsorted, prevented any conclusive comparison of naive and antigen-experienced cells. Estimates of diversity drawn from one million T cells were considered underestimates.

For the second PCR, which ran for about 6 to 11 cycles, a sample-barcoded 5' primer and a J-beta primer mix were used. TCRdb independently ran MiXCR on the 5' RACE reads; one entry per CDR3 protein. The sample has 1.8 million or so distinct CDR3 sequences, about 39% seen once; the top ten hold more than 20%. Each sample gave at least 6.5 million isolated PBMCs. This clonotype was seen a handful of times. Its antigen is not known. The germline V gene encodes CDR1 DFQATT and CDR2 SNEGSKA (reference sequence). Trimming cost V 3 bases and J 1 base, with 15 bases left between them. CDR3 size: 15 residues. The sample taken for sequencing was blood. V and J are TRBV20-1 and TRBJ1-1; no clear D. The origin of this receptor is a human donor in good health. The CDR3 reads CSASFSESGNTEAFF. The CDR3 nucleotides are TGCAGTGCTAGTTTTAGTGAAAGCGGGAACACTGAAGCTTTCTTT.